Listed below are T cell receptor beta chains from one sample, sequenced in a study of shared clonotypes between healthy human individuals. Only in-frame clones appear in the TCRdb table, and some are missing; sequencing was by immunoSEQ multiplex PCR. Here the sample spans roughly 2,000,000 clones, around 95% being singletons. Sequencing was carried out using naive CD8+ T cells from PBMCs. Source of these receptors: a man younger than 30 in good health. Some clones in this sample may be carry-over from other donors' samples. Each CDR3 is given with its conserved first and last residue. A D gene is named only where the DNA matches it firmly. Size tells how often a clone was seen (once, few, many) or the class of an expanded clone, and some rows leave it out.

TRBJ2-7 | - | TRBV7-9 | 15 | TRBD1 | CASSYGSGQGAEQYF | TGTGCCAGCAGCTATGGTTCGGGACAGGGGGCTGAGCAGTACTTC
TRBJ2-5 | - | TRBV5-1 | 13 | TRBD2 | CASSQGGLESQYF | TGCGCCAGCAGCCAAGGGGGACTAGAGAGCCAGTACTTC
TRBJ2-7 | - | TRBV28 | 14 | - | CASSPRPSAYEQYF | TGTGCCAGCAGCCCCCGTCCTAGCGCCTACGAGCAGTACTTC
TRBJ2-3 | - | TRBV6-5 | 15 | TRBD1 | CASSYSDRAVDTQYF | TGTGCCAGCAGTTACTCGGACAGGGCGGTAGATACGCAGTATTTT
TRBJ2-5 | - | TRBV12-5 | 16 | - | CASAPQRGRNQETQYF | TGTGCTAGTGCCCCACAGAGGGGGAGAAATCAAGAGACCCAGTACTTC
TRBJ2-1 | - | TRBV9 | 14 | - | CASSVALRVHEQFF | TGTGCCAGCAGCGTAGCTCTTAGAGTCCATGAGCAGTTCTTC
TRBJ2-1 | once | TRBV19 | 15 | TRBD2 | CASSALAVPYNEQFF | TGTGCCAGTAGTGCCCTAGCGGTACCTTACAATGAGCAGTTCTTC
TRBJ2-7 | - | TRBV28 | 14 | - | CASSRVVGAYEQYF | TGTGCCAGCAGTCGGGTGGTAGGGGCCTACGAGCAGTACTTC
TRBJ1-2 | - | TRBV5-4 | 15 | - | CASSLWARVSYGYTF | TGTGCCAGCAGCTTGTGGGCCAGGGTTAGCTATGGCTACACCTTC
TRBJ1-1 | - | TRBV27 | 12 | TRBD1 | CASRTGYTEAFF | TGTGCCAGCCGGACAGGGTACACTGAAGCTTTCTTT
TRBJ2-3 | - | TRBV13 | 21 | TRBD2 | CASSLGPIRAGAGLLTDTQYF | TGTGCCAGCAGCTTAGGCCCAATAAGGGCCGGAGCGGGACTCCTCACAGATACGCAGTATTTT
TRBJ1-5 | once | TRBV28 | 14 | - | CASSLKSLGQPQHF | TGTGCCAGCAGTCTAAAGTCGTTAGGTCAGCCCCAGCATTTT
TRBJ2-6 | - | TRBV10-3 | 17 | TRBD1 | CAIRHPGQGPGANVLTF | TGTGCCATCAGGCATCCGGGACAGGGACCTGGGGCCAACGTCCTGACTTTC
TRBJ1-1 | - | TRBV7-8 | 16 | - | CASSLPSPGAVTEAFF | TGTGCCAGCAGCTTACCTTCCCCGGGGGCCGTCACTGAAGCTTTCTTT
TRBJ1-3 | - | TRBV7-9 | 15 | TRBD1 | CASSSGTALGNTIYF | TGTGCCAGCAGCTCTGGGACAGCACTTGGAAACACCATATATTTT
TRBJ2-5 | - | TRBV19 | 15 | - | CASSNRQEPQETQYF | TGTGCCAGTAGTAATCGACAGGAGCCCCAAGAGACCCAGTACTTC
TRBJ1-1 | few | TRBV15 | 12 | - | CATGGEGIEAFF | TGTGCCACCGGGGGCGAGGGGATTGAAGCTTTCTTT
TRBJ2-3 | once | TRBV19 | 15 | - | CASSIRGSGADTQYF | TGTGCCAGTAGTATAAGGGGATCCGGGGCAGATACGCAGTATTTT
TRBJ1-2 | - | TRBV6-1 | 14 | - | CASRSAGSFSGYTF | TGTGCCAGCAGAAGCGCGGGCAGCTTTAGCGGCTACACCTTC
TRBJ2-7 | - | TRBV9 | 16 | - | CASSSRGSGSLYEQYF | TGTGCCAGCAGCTCCCGTGGTAGCGGTTCCCTCTACGAGCAGTACTTC
TRBJ2-3 | - | TRBV28 | 13 | - | CASSLRIGGAQYF | TGTGCCAGCAGTTTACGGATTGGCGGGGCGCAGTATTTT
TRBJ2-1 | - | TRBV5-8 | 12 | - | CASSLDEVEQFF | TGTGCCAGCAGCTTGGATGAGGTTGAGCAGTTCTTC
TRBJ1-2 | - | TRBV10-3 | 15 | - | CAIRVTSGKGYGYTF | TGTGCCATCAGAGTCACCAGTGGTAAGGGCTATGGCTACACCTTC
TRBJ2-3 | - | TRBV28 | 16 | TRBD2 | CASSAISGASTDTQYF | TGTGCCAGCAGCGCCATTAGCGGGGCTAGCACAGATACGCAGTATTTT
TRBJ2-7 | - | TRBV2 | 11 | - | CASSERYEQYF | TGTGCCAGCAGTGAACGTTACGAGCAGTACTTC
TRBJ1-1 | - | TRBV23-1 | 19 | TRBD1 | CASSHFRDRGRSGNTEAFF | TGCGCCAGCAGTCACTTCCGGGACAGGGGCCGCTCGGGGAACACTGAAGCTTTCTTT
TRBJ2-3 | once | TRBV19 | 16 | TRBD1 | CASSPAGTGLLDTQYF | TGTGCCAGTAGTCCGGCCGGGACAGGATTATTAGATACGCAGTATTTT
TRBJ2-7 | - | TRBV27 | 14 | TRBD2 | CASSPRTSGSEQYF | TGTGCCAGCAGTCCCCGGACTAGCGGGAGCGAGCAGTACTTC
TRBJ2-5 | - | TRBV7-9 | 16 | - | CASSLQAGLSGETQYF | TGTGCCAGCAGCTTACAGGCCGGCCTGAGTGGAGAGACCCAGTACTTC
TRBJ2-7 | - | TRBV18 | 18 | TRBD2 | CASSPIGLAGMPGYEQYF | TGTGCCAGCTCACCCATCGGACTAGCGGGAATGCCAGGGTACGAGCAGTACTTC
TRBJ2-7 | - | TRBV7-9 | 11 | - | CASSPSTGQYF | TGTGCCAGCAGCCCTTCCACGGGGCAGTACTTC
TRBJ2-7 | - | TRBV5-1 | 15 | - | CASSFTIIPGNEQYF | TGCGCCAGCAGCTTCACAATTATCCCAGGGAACGAGCAGTACTTC
TRBJ1-2 | - | TRBV27 | 13 | - | CASSLTGYYGYTF | TGTGCCAGCAGTTTGACAGGCTACTATGGCTACACCTTC
TRBJ2-2 | - | TRBV28 | 14 | - | CASSFTIRDGELFF | TGTGCCAGCAGTTTCACCATCAGAGACGGGGAGCTGTTTTTT
TRBJ1-2 | once | TRBV6-5 | 15 | - | CASTPRDNKNYGYTF | TGTGCCAGCACCCCCCGGGACAACAAAAACTATGGCTACACCTTC
TRBJ2-7 | - | TRBV6-1 | 14 | TRBD2 | CASSEMAGEDEQYF | TGTGCCAGCAGTGAAATGGCGGGAGAAGACGAGCAGTACTTC
TRBJ2-7 | - | TRBV29-1 | 11 | - | CSVRIRGEQYF | TGCAGCGTCCGTATCAGAGGCGAGCAGTACTTC
TRBJ2-2 | - | TRBV11-3 | 17 | TRBD2 | CASSLASGRSNTGELFF | TGTGCCAGCAGCTTAGCTAGCGGGAGGTCGAACACCGGGGAGCTGTTTTTT
TRBJ2-1 | - | TRBV7-8 | 13 | TRBD1 | CASSSTGVAEQFF | TGTGCCAGCAGCTCAACAGGGGTGGCTGAGCAGTTCTTC
TRBJ1-2 | - | TRBV14 | 12 | - | CASSQDSNGYTF | TGTGCCAGCAGCCAAGACAGTAATGGCTACACCTTC
TRBJ1-4 | - | TRBV5-6 | 15 | TRBD1 | CASSLSGQGAWKLFF | TGTGCCAGCAGCTTGTCGGGACAGGGGGCCTGGAAACTGTTTTTT